These 30 T cell receptor beta chains were all obtained from the same sample, sequenced in a study of blood T cell repertoires in COVID-19. Libraries were prepared by immunoSEQ multiplex PCR; TCRdb keeps only in-frame clonotypes and omits some of them. The top ten hold 8% to 13% of the sample, which has some 170,000 clones, 81% seen once. The sequencing input was peripheral blood. The origin of the receptors is a man aged 55 to 70 with active or convalescent COVID-19.

The genes are TRBV9 and TRBJ2-2; D possibly corresponds to TRBD2 (5 bases). V was clipped by 0 bases and J by 6 bases, with 6 bases between them. The V gene's germline CDR1 is SGDLS and CDR2 YYNGEE. The CDR3 has 13 residues. CDR3 protein: CASSVASSGELFF. CDR3 bases: TGTGCCAGCAGCGTAGCTAGCTCCGGGGAGCTGTTTTTT.

The CDR3 is CASSSGTGNTEAFF. The CDR3 coding sequence is TGCGCCAGCAGCTCCGGGACAGGGAACACTGAAGCTTTCTTT. The chain links TRBV5-1 to TRBJ1-1; 8 positions match TRBD1. Germline loops: CDR1 SGHRS, CDR2 YFSETQ. V trimming: 3 bases; J trimming: 1 base; junction bases outside the gene matches: 2. The CDR3 length is 14 residues.

V and J are TRBV19 and TRBJ2-3; 16 bases match TRBD2. Germline assignment: CDR1 LNHDA and CDR2 SQIVND (reference sequence). V was pared by 3 bases and J by 3 bases, with 0 bases of the junction left unmatched. This CDR3 region has 16 residues. The CDR3 DNA reads TGTGCCAGTAGTATGGGACTAGCGGGAGGGACAGATACGCAGTATTTT. It translates to CASSMGLAGGTDTQYF.

The J gene is TRBJ2-7, the V gene TRBV7-2; 8 positions match TRBD1. This CDR3 comprises 13 residues. With V trimmed by 4 bases and J by 4 bases, 3 bases remained unmatched. CDR1 SGHTA and CDR2 FQGNSA come from the germline V gene. For the CDR3, the DNA is TGTGCCAGCAGCTCGCACAGGGGGTACGAGCAGTACTTC. As protein: CASSSHRGYEQYF.

On this clone itself: Other DNA sequences from this sample encode an identical CDR3 as well. CDR3 nucleotides: TGCGCCAGCAGCCCCAGCTCCTACGAGCAGTACTTC. Translation gives CASSPSSYEQYF. The rearrangement links TRBV5-1 to TRBJ2-7, with D unresolved. CDR1 is SGHRS, CDR2 YFSETQ, per germline. This CDR3 has 12 amino acids. Trimming shortened V by 4 bases and J by 0 bases, and 5 bases separated the two germline ends.

This clone was detected once. The chain carries TRBV28 and TRBJ1-5; 10 positions agree with TRBD1. The CDR3 covers 15 residues. Germline lookup yields CDR1 MDHEN and CDR2 SYDVKM. The V and J ends lost 8 bases and 0 bases, in that order; junction bases with no gene match: 4. The CDR3 nucleotides read TGTGCCAGCCGGACAGGGGGAGTTAGCAATCAGCCCCAGCATTTT. Protein: CASRTGGVSNQPQHF.

The V call is TRBV27, the J call TRBJ2-7, with D unclear. V was pared by 5 bases and J by 5 bases, with 10 bases between. Germline CDR1 is MNHEY and CDR2 is SMNVEV (reference sequence). The CDR3 runs to 12 residues. Written as DNA, the CDR3 is TGTGCCAGCAGTCCGTCTAGGCACGAGCAGTACTTC. Translating it yields CASSPSRHEQYF.

The chain carries TRBV7-6 and TRBJ2-7; a weak D match, TRBD2 (7 bases). The germline CDR1 and CDR2 sequences are SGHVS and FNYEAQ. The CDR3 has 15 residues. V lost 5 bases and J lost 7, with 21 bases in between. Written as DNA, the CDR3 is TGTGCCAGCAGCCCGGGGGGCGGGAGAGTGTGGGAGCAGTACTTC. This sequence encodes CASSPGGGRVWEQYF.

The J gene is TRBJ2-3, the V gene TRBV9; 7 bases match TRBD1. The germline V gene encodes CDR1 SGDLS and CDR2 YYNGEE. This CDR3 is 16 amino acids long. J lost 0 bases, V lost 4 bases, and 8 bases had no gene match. DNA for the CDR3: TGTGCCAGCAGCAGCCGGACAGGCCTAAGCACAGATACGCAGTATTTT. Amino acids: CASSSRTGLSTDTQYF.

V usage is TRBV4-1 and J usage is TRBJ2-7; the match to TRBD2 covers 13 bases. The CDR3 is made up of 16 amino acids. CDR1 is MGHRA and CDR2 is YSYEKL in the germline V gene. After removal of 1 base from V and 4 bases from J, the junction contained 4 bases not matched to a gene. The CDR3 nucleotides read TGCGCCAGCAGCCAAGTGCCGGGACTAGCGGGATACGAGCAGTACTTC. Protein sequence: CASSQVPGLAGYEQYF.

The chain is built from TRBV7-8 and TRBJ1-2; D is possibly TRBD1 (5 bases). CDR3 length equals 13 residues. Germline-derived CDR1 and CDR2 are SGHVS and FQNEAQ. V was clipped by 3 bases and J by 2 bases, with 7 bases between them. This chain's CDR3 is CASSFDSNYGYTF. The CDR3 bases are TGTGCCAGCAGCTTCGACAGCAACTATGGCTACACCTTC.

This sequence joins TRBV6-6 and TRBJ2-6; 8 bases are shared with TRBD1. This CDR3 comprises 16 residues. Germline V gene sequence: CDR1 MNHNY, CDR2 SVGAGI (reference sequence). V shed 5 bases and J 2 bases; nucleotides not matched to a gene: 5. CDR3 amino acids: CASSNPGGAGANVLTF. CDR3 in DNA: TGTGCCAGCAGTAACCCAGGGGGCGCTGGGGCCAACGTCCTGACTTTC.

This clone appeared a single time. This rearrangement joins TRBV6-4 to TRBJ2-2, with D hard to call. V was cut by 3 bases and J by 5 bases, with 7 bases left in between. Germline loops: CDR1 MRHNA, CDR2 SNTAGT. The CDR3 has 13 amino acids. Written as DNA, the CDR3 is TGTGCCAGCAGTGAACACGGGACCGGGGAGCTGTTTTTT. This translates into CASSEHGTGELFF.

V gene TRBV7-2 combines with J gene TRBJ1-2, with D maybe TRBD1 (5 bases). Trimming took off 5 bases at V and 4 bases at J, with 23 bases between the two ends. CDR1 is SGHTA and CDR2 is FQGNSA in the germline V gene. This CDR3 spans 17 amino acids. CDR3 DNA sequence: TGTGCCAGCAGCCACCTGAGTCTCGGGGGAGGGATCTATGGCTACACCTTC. Its protein product is CASSHLSLGGGIYGYTF. Full variable domain (missing parts from reference TRBV7-2 and TRBJ1-2): GAGVSQSPSNKVTEKGKDVELRCDPISGHTALYWYRQSLGQGLEFLIYFQGNSAPDKSGLPSDRFSAERTGGSVSTLTIQRTQQEDSAVYLCASSHLSLGGGIYGYTFGSGTRLTVV.

The J gene is TRBJ1-5, the V gene TRBV2; TRBD1 aligns across 8 bases. The J segment lost 6 bases and the V segment lost 7 bases, leaving 5 bases of the junction unmatched. CDR3 length: 13 amino acids. The V gene's germline CDR1 is SNHLY and CDR2 FYNNEI. The CDR3 sequence: CASTGQGGQPQHF. CDR3 coding DNA: TGTGCCAGCACCGGACAGGGCGGTCAGCCCCAGCATTTT.

This CDR3 is CASSSAPLRQGGQANYGYTF. As DNA, the CDR3 is TGTGCCAGCTCATCAGCCCCTTTGAGACAGGGTGGTCAAGCTAACTATGGCTACACCTTC. The chain employs TRBV18 and TRBJ1-2, with 7 bases lining up with TRBD1. The ends lost 5 bases at V and 0 bases at J; junction bases unmatched: 21. This CDR3 spans 20 amino acids. Germline CDR1 and CDR2: KGHSH and LQKENI.

The CDR3 bases are TGTGCCAGCAGCTTAAAGGGGGCTAGCACAGATACGCAGTATTTT. It encodes CASSLKGASTDTQYF. The V gene is TRBV7-9, the J gene TRBJ2-3; TRBD1 aligns across 7 bases. V was clipped by 2 bases and J by 0 bases; unmatched bases: 2. Germline assignment: CDR1 SEHNR and CDR2 FQNEAQ (reference sequence). The CDR3 has 15 amino acids.

The chain uses TRBV7-2 and TRBJ2-7; perhaps TRBD2 as D (6 bases). The CDR3 contains 16 residues. Trimming left V 4 bases short and J 1 base short, with 17 bases between. Germline loops: CDR1 SGHTA, CDR2 FQGNSA. The CDR3 nucleotides are TGTGCCAGCAGCTCACTTACGTGGGGGGATTCCTACGAGCAGTACTTC. Residues: CASSSLTWGDSYEQYF.

The V gene is TRBV7-2, the J gene TRBJ2-3; TRBD2 is a possible D gene (6 bases). CDR3 size: 15 residues. V was trimmed by 6 bases and J by 4 bases, leaving 17 bases between them. The germline CDR1 and CDR2 sequences are SGHTA and FQGNSA. The CDR3 sequence is CASRLPGAYSDTQYF. In DNA, the CDR3 is TGTGCCAGCAGACTTCCGGGAGCGTATTCAGATACGCAGTATTTT.

The chain combines TRBV4-2 with TRBJ2-7; D gene uncertain. With 0 bases removed from V and 3 bases from J, the gap between germline ends came to 15 bases. Germline lookup yields CDR1 LGHNA and CDR2 YNFKEQ. The CDR3 consists of 16 residues. The CDR3 is CASSQEAAEAFYEQYF. CDR3 sequence (DNA): TGTGCCAGCAGCCAAGAGGCGGCGGAAGCTTTCTACGAGCAGTACTTC.

The rearrangement links TRBV5-1 to TRBJ1-2; 8 bases match TRBD1. Germline V CDR1 and CDR2: SGHRS, YFSETQ. This CDR3 contains 13 residues. With 0 bases clipped from V and 8 bases from J, the junction kept 3 bases outside the gene matches. The CDR3 here is CASSLEDRDGYTF. In DNA, the CDR3 is TGCGCCAGCAGCTTGGAGGACAGGGACGGCTACACCTTC. The variable domain in full, completed from reference TRBV5-1 and TRBJ1-2, reads KAGVTQTPRYLIKTRGQQVTLSCSPISGHRSVSWYQQTPGQGLQFLFEYFSETQRNKGNFPGRFSGRQFSNSRSEMNVSTLELGDSALYLCASSLEDRDGYTFGSGTRLTVV.

This chain links TRBV6-6 with TRBJ1-4, with a weak D call TRBD1 (6 bases). Trimming cost V 5 bases and J 0 bases, with 19 bases left between them. The CDR3 spans 18 residues. From germline, CDR1 is MNHNY and CDR2 SVGAGI (reference sequence). Here the CDR3 DNA reads TGTGCCAGCAGTCTGGAGCCGGGACAAATTGCAACTAATGAAAAACTGTTTTTT. Its protein is CASSLEPGQIATNEKLFF.

V gene TRBV10-3 combines with J gene TRBJ2-1; 8 bases match TRBD2. The CDR3 covers 12 residues. Germline lookup yields CDR1 ENHRY and CDR2 SYGVKD. The J segment lost 10 bases and the V segment lost 6 bases, leaving 5 bases of the junction unmatched. The CDR3 bases are TGTGCCATCAGCGCGGGGGGCGGGGAGCAGTTCTTC. As protein: CAISAGGGEQFF.

This clone was seen a single time. V usage is TRBV5-1 and J usage is TRBJ2-3, with 10 bases lining up with TRBD1. Trimming took 5 bases from V and 2 from J; bases not matched to a gene: 5. The V gene's germline CDR1 is SGHRS and CDR2 YFSETQ. This CDR3 comprises 15 residues. CDR3: CASRGTGVPTDTQYF. Written as DNA, the CDR3 is TGCGCCAGCAGAGGGACAGGGGTCCCCACAGATACGCAGTATTTT.

The rearrangement joins TRBV5-1 to TRBJ1-1; D ambiguous. Trimming cost V 0 bases and J 1 base, with 7 bases left between them. Germline CDR1 and CDR2: SGHRS and YFSETQ. There are 14 residues in the CDR3. For the CDR3, the DNA is TGCGCCAGCAGCTTGGTTGGGCAGAACACTGAAGCTTTCTTT. Translating it yields CASSLVGQNTEAFF.

V usage is TRBV5-3 and J usage is TRBJ1-5; D remains unclear. TRBV5-3 has ORF status, its function being uncertain. V was shortened by 4 bases and J by 3 bases, with 17 bases between the two germline ends. This CDR3 has 16 residues. This chain's CDR3 is CARSRTVYMVNQPQHF. CDR3 coding DNA: TGTGCCAGAAGCCGCACCGTTTACATGGTCAATCAGCCCCAGCATTTT.

This chain joins TRBV11-3 and TRBJ2-7; tentative D call: TRBD1 (5 bases). This CDR3 has 13 amino acids. V lost 5 bases, J lost 3 bases, and 11 bases lay in between. The germline CDR1 and CDR2 sequences are SGHNT and YENEEA. CDR3 residues: CASSGWGSYEQYF. CDR3 sequence (DNA): TGTGCCAGCAGCGGATGGGGCAGCTACGAGCAGTACTTC.

The chain carries TRBV25-1 and TRBJ2-5, with D tentatively TRBD1 (5 bases). Germline loops: CDR1 MGHDK, CDR2 SYGVNS. The CDR3 consists of 13 residues. Trimming took 8 bases from V and 5 from J, leaving 15 bases between them. The CDR3 nucleotides read TGTGCCAGCGCTCAAACAGGAAGGGAGACCCAGTACTTC. Protein: CASAQTGRETQYF.

This chain connects TRBV25-1 to TRBJ2-1; 7 positions agree with TRBD2. Germline CDR1 and CDR2: MGHDK and SYGVNS. Unmatched junction bases numbered 2, after V lost 5 bases and J lost 4 bases. The CDR3 has 13 residues. DNA for the CDR3: TGTGCCAGCAGTAAGGGAGGGTACAATGAGCAGTTCTTC. Its translation: CASSKGGYNEQFF.

This rearrangement joins TRBV18 to TRBJ1-6; D is perhaps TRBD1 (6 bases). CDR1 is KGHSH and CDR2 is LQKENI in the germline V gene. Trimming removed 8 bases from V and 0 bases from J, with 20 bases in between. The CDR3 contains 18 residues. The CDR3: CASHRYRVLHSYNSPLHF. The CDR3 DNA reads TGTGCCAGCCATCGATACAGGGTTCTCCACTCCTATAATTCACCCCTCCACTTT. The complete variable domain, with remaining parts taken from reference TRBV18 and TRBJ1-6, reads NAGVMQNPRHLVRRRGQEARLRCSPMKGHSHVYWYRQLPEEGLKFMVYLQKENIIDESGMPKERFSAEFPKEGPSILRIQQVVRGDSAAYFCASHRYRVLHSYNSPLHFGNGTRLTVT.